This T cell receptor beta chain was retrieved from a study of blood T cell repertoires in COVID-19. Across the study: COVID-19 samples collected from the United States, Italy and Spain covered acute and convalescent phases. Nucleic acid was either cDNA or gDNA, and it came from T cells, B-cell-depleted T cells, or PBMCs.

This CDR3 is built from 15 residues. Germline V CDR1 and CDR2: MDHEN, SYDVKM. The V and J ends lost 1 base and 1 base respectively, with 9 bases between them. Authors' analysis steps: From reference gene primer amplification, estimates of nucleated cell counts were derived. Profiling relied on immunoSEQ multiplex PCR, and the TCRdb table lists in-frame clones only, not all of them. The D gene and trimming were derived from the DNA, and the V and J assignments and clone size from that table. The sample has 150,000 to 200,000 clones; roughly nine tenths are singletons. This clone has more than one count but fewer than ten.

This TCR came from a man aged 18 to 30 who had recovered from COVID-19. The rearrangement uses TRBV28 and TRBJ2-3; no clear D. Material: peripheral blood. CDR3 residues: CASSLLFEGTDTQYF. The CDR3, as DNA: TGTGCCAGCAGTTTATTGTTCGAGGGCACAGATACGCAGTATTTT.